Sequencing of this TCR beta chain was carried out in a study of shared clonotypes between healthy human individuals. Regarding this clone: Its antigen is not identified. In the same sample, other DNA sequences code for this CDR3.

The assay was immunoSEQ multiplex PCR, and TCRdb's table has in-frame clones only and misses some. This sample has roughly 1 million clones, with roughly 75% found just once. Study-wide points: The four-donor shared clonotypes exceeded non-shared clonotypes in generation probability, with non-shared ones scoring lower. Clonotypes that were shared across a handful of donors made up roughly 5% of naive CD4 clonotypes. Despite large depth, rarefaction showed incomplete sorted-subset sequencing.

Sequencing input: memory CD4+ T cells sorted from blood. Subset here: CD45RA-negative fraction. This sequence originates from a man between 18 and 29 years old in good health.

CDR3 loop: CASSSGTSGRETQYF. CDR3 nucleotides: TGCGCCAGCAGCTCCGGGACTAGCGGGAGGGAGACCCAGTACTTC. The chain has TRBV5-1 and TRBJ2-5; TRBD2 agrees at 15 bases. The CDR3 has 15 residues. Germline V CDR1 and CDR2: SGHRS, YFSETQ. Trimming took 3 bases from V and 5 from J; bases not matched to a gene: 2.